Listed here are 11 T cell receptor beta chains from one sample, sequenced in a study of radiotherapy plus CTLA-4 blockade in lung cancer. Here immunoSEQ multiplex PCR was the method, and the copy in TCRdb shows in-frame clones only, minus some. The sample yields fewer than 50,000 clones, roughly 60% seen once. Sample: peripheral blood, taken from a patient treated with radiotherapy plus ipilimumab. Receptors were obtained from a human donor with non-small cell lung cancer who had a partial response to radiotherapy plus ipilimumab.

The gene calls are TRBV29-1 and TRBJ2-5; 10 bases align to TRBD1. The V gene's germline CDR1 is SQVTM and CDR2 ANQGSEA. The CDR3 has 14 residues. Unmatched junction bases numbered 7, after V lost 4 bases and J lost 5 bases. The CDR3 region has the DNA TGCAGCGTTGCGACAGGGGGCCGGTGGGAGACCCAGTACTTC. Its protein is CSVATGGRWETQYF.

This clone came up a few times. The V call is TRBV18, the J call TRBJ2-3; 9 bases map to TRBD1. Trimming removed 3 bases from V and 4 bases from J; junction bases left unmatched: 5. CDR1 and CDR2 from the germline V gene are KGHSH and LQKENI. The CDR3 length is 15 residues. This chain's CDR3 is CASSPGQGLADTQYF. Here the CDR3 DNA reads TGTGCCAGCTCACCGGGACAGGGCTTGGCAGATACGCAGTATTTT.

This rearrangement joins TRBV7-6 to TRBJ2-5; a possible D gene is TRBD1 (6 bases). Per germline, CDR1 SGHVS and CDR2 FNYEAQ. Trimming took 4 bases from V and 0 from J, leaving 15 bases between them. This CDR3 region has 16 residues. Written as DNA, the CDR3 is TGTGCCAGCAGCTACCAACCTACAGGGTACCAAGAGACCCAGTACTTC. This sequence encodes CASSYQPTGYQETQYF.

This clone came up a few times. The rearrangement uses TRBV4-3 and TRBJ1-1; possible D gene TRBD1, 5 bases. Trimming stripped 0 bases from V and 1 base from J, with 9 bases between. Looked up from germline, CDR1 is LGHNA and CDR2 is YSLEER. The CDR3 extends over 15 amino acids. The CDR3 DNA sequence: TGCGCCAGCAGCCAAGATTGGGGCAAGAACACTGAAGCTTTCTTT. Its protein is CASSQDWGKNTEAFF.

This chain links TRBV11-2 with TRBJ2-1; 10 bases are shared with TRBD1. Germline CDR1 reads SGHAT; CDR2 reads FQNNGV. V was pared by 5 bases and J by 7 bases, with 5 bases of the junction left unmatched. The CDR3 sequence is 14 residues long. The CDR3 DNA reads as TGTGCCAGCAGCCGGTGGACAGGGGGGAATGAGCAGTTCTTC. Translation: CASSRWTGGNEQFF. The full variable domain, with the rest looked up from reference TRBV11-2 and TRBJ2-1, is EAGVAQSPRYKIIEKRQSVAFWCNPISGHATLYWYQQILGQGPKLLIQFQNNGVVDDSQLPKDRFSAERLKGVDSTLKIQPAKLEDSAVYLCASSRWTGGNEQFFGPGTRLTVL.

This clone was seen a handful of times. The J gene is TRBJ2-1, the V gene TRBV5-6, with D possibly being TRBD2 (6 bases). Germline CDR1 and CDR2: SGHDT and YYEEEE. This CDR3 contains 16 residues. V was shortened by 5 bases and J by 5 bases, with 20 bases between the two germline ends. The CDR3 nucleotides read TGTGCCAGCAGTCCTTTTCCGGGAGCCCCGCACAATGAGCAGTTCTTC. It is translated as CASSPFPGAPHNEQFF.

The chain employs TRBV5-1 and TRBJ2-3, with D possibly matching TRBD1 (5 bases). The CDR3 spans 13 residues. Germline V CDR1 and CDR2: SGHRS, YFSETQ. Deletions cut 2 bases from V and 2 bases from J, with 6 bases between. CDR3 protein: CASSLQDTDTQYF. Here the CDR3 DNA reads TGCGCCAGCAGCTTACAGGACACAGATACGCAGTATTTT. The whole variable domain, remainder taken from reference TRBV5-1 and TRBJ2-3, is KAGVTQTPRYLIKTRGQQVTLSCSPISGHRSVSWYQQTPGQGLQFLFEYFSETQRNKGNFPGRFSGRQFSNSRSEMNVSTLELGDSALYLCASSLQDTDTQYFGPGTRLTVL.

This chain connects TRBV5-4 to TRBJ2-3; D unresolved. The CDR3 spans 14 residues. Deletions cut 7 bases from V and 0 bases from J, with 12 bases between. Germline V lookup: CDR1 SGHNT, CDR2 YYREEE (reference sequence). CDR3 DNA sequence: TGTGCCAGCTCGACTTCTTCTAGCACAGATACGCAGTATTTT. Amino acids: CASSTSSSTDTQYF.

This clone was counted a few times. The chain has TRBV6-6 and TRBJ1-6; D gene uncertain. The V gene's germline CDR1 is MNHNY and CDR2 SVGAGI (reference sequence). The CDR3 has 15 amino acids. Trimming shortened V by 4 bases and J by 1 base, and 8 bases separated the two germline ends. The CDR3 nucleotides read TGTGCCAGCAGTTCCGGCGGGTCCTATAATTCACCCCTCCACTTT. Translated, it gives CASSSGGSYNSPLHF.

Here the CDR3 DNA reads TGCGCCAGCAGCGTAGTGGGGGGGAACACTGAAGCTTTCTTT. This encodes CASSVVGGNTEAFF. J is TRBJ1-1 and V is TRBV5-1; D may be TRBD1 (5 bases). Trimming took 4 bases from V and 1 from J, leaving 11 bases between them. The CDR3 length is 14 residues. The germline CDR1 and CDR2 sequences are SGHRS and YFSETQ.

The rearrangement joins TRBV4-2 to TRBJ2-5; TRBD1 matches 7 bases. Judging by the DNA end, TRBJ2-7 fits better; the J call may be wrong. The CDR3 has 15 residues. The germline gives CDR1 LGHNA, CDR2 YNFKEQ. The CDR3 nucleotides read TGTGCCAGCAGCCAAGGACAGGGTAATTCCTACGAGCAGTACTTC. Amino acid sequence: CASSQGQGNSYEQYF.